This TCR beta chain was identified during a study of cytomegalovirus exposure and HLA in healthy donors. Researchers ran the PCR with 60 Vbeta and 13 Jbeta primers. TCRdb's table, derived via immunoSEQ multiplex PCR, lists solely in-frame clones and lacks some. The sample contains over 150,000 clones, approximately 71% of which appear only once. Germline-derived CDR1 and CDR2 are SGHTA and FQGNSA. The V end was cut by 5 bases, the J end by 6 bases, with 12 bases between. The length of the CDR3 is 13 residues. Sample: PBMCs. The clonotype comes from a male donor in good health and CMV-seronegative. The chain carries TRBV7-2 and TRBJ2-3; TRBD2 might be the D (5 bases). The CDR3 loop reads CASSPREWDTQYF. Written as DNA, the CDR3 is TGTGCCAGCAGCCCTAGGGAGTGGGATACGCAGTATTTT. The full variable domain, with the rest looked up from reference TRBV7-2 and TRBJ2-3, is GAGVSQSPSNKVTEKGKDVELRCDPISGHTALYWYRQSLGQGLEFLIYFQGNSAPDKSGLPSDRFSAERTGGSVSTLTIQRTQQEDSAVYLCASSPREWDTQYFGPGTRLTVL.